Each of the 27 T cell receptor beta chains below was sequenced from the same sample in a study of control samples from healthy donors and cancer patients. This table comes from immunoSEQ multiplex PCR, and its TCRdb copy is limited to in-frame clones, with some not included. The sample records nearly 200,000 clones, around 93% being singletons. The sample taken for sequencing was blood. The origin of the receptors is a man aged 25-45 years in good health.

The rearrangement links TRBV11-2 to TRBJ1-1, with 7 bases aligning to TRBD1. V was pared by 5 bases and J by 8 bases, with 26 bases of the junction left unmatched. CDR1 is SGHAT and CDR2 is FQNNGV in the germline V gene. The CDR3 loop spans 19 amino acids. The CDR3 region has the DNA TGTGCCAGCAGCGCATTGGGGATAAAGAACAGGGGCTTGGCCGTAGAAGCTTTCTTT. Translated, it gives CASSALGIKNRGLAVEAFF.

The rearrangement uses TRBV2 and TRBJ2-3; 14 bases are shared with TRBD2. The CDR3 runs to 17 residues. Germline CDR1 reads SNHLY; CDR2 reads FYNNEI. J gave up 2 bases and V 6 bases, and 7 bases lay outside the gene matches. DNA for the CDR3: TGTGCCAGCAGGGCCGCGGGACTAGCGGGGGCCACAGATACGCAGTATTTT. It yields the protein CASRAAGLAGATDTQYF.

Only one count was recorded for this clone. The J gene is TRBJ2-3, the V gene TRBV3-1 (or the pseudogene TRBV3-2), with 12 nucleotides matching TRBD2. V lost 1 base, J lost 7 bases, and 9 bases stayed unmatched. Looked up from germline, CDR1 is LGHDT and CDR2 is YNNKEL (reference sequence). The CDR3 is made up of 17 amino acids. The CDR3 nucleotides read TGTGCCAGCAGCCAAGGATTCCTAGCGGGGGGGTTAAATACGCAGTATTTT. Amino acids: CASSQGFLAGGLNTQYF.

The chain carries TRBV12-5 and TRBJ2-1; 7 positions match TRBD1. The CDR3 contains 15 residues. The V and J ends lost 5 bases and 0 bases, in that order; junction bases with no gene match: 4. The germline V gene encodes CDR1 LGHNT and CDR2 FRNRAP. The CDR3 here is CASGTGDLSYNEQFF. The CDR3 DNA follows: TGTGCTAGTGGTACAGGGGACCTCTCCTACAATGAGCAGTTCTTC.

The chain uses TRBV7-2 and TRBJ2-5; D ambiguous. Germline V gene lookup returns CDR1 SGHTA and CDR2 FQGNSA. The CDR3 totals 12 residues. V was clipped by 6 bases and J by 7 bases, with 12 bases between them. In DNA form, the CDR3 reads TGTGCCAGCAGTCCCCCTTGGGGGACCCAGTACTTC. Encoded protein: CASSPPWGTQYF.

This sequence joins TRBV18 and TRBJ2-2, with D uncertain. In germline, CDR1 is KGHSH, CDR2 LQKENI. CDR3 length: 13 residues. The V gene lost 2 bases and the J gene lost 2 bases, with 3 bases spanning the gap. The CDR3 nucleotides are TGTGCCAGCTCACCAGAAAACACCGGGGAGCTGTTTTTT. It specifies CASSPENTGELFF.

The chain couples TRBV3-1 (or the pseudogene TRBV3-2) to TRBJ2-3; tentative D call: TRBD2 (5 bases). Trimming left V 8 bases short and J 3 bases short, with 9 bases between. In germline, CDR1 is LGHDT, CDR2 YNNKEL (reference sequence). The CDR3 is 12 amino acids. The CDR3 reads CASGGRTDTQYF. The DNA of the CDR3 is TGTGCCAGCGGAGGTAGGACAGATACGCAGTATTTT.

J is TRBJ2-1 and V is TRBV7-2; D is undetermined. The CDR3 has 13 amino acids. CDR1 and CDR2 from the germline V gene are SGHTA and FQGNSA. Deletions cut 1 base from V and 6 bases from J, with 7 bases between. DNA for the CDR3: TGTGCCAGCAGCTTAGTACTGGGCAATGAGCAGTTCTTC. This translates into CASSLVLGNEQFF.

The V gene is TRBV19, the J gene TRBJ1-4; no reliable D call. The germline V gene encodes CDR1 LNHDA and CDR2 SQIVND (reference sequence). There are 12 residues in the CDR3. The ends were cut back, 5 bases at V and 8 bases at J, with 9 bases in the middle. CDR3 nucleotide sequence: TGTGCCAGTAGTCCCCTTGGAGAAAAACTGTTTTTT. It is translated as CASSPLGEKLFF.

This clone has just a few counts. In DNA form, the CDR3 reads TGTGCCAGCAGCCCTACTAAACTGGAGGGAACTGAAGCTTTCTTT. Amino acid sequence: CASSPTKLEGTEAFF. The chain links TRBV5-8 to TRBJ1-1; no definite D call. This CDR3 contains 15 residues. Germline values: CDR1 SGHTS, CDR2 YDEGEE. Trimming shortened V by 4 bases and J by 5 bases, and 18 bases separated the two germline ends. The variable domain in full, completed from reference TRBV5-8 and TRBJ1-1, reads EAGVTQSPTHLIKTRGQQATLRCSPISGHTSVYWYQQALGLGLQFLLWYDEGEERNRGNFPPRFSGRQFPNYSSELNVNALELEDSALYLCASSPTKLEGTEAFFGQGTRLTVV.

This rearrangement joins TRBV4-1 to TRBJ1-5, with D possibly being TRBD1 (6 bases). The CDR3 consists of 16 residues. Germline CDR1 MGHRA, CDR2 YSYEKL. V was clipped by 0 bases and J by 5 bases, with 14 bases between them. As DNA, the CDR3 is TGCGCCAGCAGCCAAGATCGGACAGTAAATCATCAGCCCCAGCATTTT. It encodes CASSQDRTVNHQPQHF.

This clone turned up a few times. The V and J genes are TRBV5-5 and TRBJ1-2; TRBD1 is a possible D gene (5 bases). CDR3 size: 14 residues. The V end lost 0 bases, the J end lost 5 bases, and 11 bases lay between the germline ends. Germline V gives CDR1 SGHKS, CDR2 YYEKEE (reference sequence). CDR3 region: CASSLAWQGYGYTF. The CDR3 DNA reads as TGTGCCAGCAGCTTGGCGTGGCAGGGATATGGCTACACCTTC.

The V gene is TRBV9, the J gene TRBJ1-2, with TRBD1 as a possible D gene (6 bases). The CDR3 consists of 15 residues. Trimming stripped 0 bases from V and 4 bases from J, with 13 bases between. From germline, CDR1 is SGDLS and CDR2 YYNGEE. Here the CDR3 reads CASSVDSDRRYGYTF. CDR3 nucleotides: TGTGCCAGCAGCGTAGACAGCGACAGGCGCTATGGCTACACCTTC.

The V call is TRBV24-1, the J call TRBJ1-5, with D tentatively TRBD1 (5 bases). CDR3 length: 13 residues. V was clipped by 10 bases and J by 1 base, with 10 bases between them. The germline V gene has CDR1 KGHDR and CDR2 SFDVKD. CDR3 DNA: TGTGCCACTCCCAGGGTCAGCAATCAGCCCCAGCATTTT. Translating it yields CATPRVSNQPQHF.

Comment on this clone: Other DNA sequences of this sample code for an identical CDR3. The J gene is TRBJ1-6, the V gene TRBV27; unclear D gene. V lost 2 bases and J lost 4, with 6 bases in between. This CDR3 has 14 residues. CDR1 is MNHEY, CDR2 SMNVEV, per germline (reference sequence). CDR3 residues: CASSLEGYNSPLHF. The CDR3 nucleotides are TGTGCCAGCAGTTTAGAGGGATATAATTCACCCCTCCACTTT.

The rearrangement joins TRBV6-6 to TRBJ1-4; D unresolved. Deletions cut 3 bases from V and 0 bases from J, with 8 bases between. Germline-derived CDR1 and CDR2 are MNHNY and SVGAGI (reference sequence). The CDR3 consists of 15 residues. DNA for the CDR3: TGTGCCAGCAGTTATGACGGTGCAACTAATGAAAAACTGTTTTTT. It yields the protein CASSYDGATNEKLFF.

The CDR3, as DNA: TGTGCCAGCAGCGTGACAGGGAGGGTGGGTGAAAAACTGTTTTTT. Residues: CASSVTGRVGEKLFF. V usage is TRBV9 and J usage is TRBJ1-4, with 7 bases aligning to TRBD1. V shed 2 bases, J shed 7 bases, and the junction held 8 bases outside the gene matches. The CDR3 contains 15 residues. Germline CDR1 reads SGDLS; CDR2 reads YYNGEE.

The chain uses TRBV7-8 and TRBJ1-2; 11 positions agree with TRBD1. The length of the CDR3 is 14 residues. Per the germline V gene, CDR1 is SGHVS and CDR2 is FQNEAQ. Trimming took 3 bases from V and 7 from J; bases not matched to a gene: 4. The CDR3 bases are TGTGCCAGCAGCTTGGACAGGGGGCGAGGTGGCTACACCTTC. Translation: CASSLDRGRGGYTF.

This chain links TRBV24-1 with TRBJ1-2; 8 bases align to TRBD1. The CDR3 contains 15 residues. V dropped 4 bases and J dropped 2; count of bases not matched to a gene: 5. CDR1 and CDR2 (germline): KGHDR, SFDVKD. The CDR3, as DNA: TGTGCCACCAGTGACCGACAGGGGCCAAACTATGGCTACACCTTC. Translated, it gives CATSDRQGPNYGYTF.

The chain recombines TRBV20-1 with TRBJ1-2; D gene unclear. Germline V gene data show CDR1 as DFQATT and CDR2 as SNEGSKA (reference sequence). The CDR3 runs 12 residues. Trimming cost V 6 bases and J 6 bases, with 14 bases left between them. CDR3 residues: CSASLRGNGYTF. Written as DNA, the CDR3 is TGCAGTGCCAGTCTCCGAGGGAATGGCTACACCTTC.

The CDR3 region has the DNA TGTGCCAGTCACCCGGGACAGGGCTACACTGAAGCTTTCTTT. Protein product: CASHPGQGYTEAFF. The rearrangement uses TRBV19 and TRBJ1-1; 9 bases agree with TRBD1. CDR3 size: 14 residues. The germline V gene has CDR1 LNHDA and CDR2 SQIVND (reference sequence). The junction had 7 bases not matched to a gene; V was cut back by 8 bases and J by 3 bases. The full variable domain, its missing parts supplied by reference TRBV19 and TRBJ1-1, is DGGITQSPKYLFRKEGQNVTLSCEQNLNHDAMYWYRQDPGQGLRLIYYSQIVNDFQKGDIAEGYSVSREKKESFPLTVTSAQKNPTAFYLCASHPGQGYTEAFFGQGTRLTVV.

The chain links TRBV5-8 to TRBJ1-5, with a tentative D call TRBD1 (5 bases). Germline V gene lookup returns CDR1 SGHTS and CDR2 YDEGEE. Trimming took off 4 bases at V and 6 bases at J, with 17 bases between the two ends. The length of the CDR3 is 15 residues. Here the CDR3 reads CASSPRQGFVQPQHF. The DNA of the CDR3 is TGTGCCAGCAGCCCAAGGCAGGGTTTCGTTCAGCCCCAGCATTTT.

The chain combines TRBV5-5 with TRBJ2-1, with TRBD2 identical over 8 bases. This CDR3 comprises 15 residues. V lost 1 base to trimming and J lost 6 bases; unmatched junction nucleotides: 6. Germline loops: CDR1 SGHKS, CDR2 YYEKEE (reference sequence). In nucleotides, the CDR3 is TGTGCCAGCAGCTTGTTACCCGGGGGGGGCAATGAGCAGTTCTTC. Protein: CASSLLPGGGNEQFF.

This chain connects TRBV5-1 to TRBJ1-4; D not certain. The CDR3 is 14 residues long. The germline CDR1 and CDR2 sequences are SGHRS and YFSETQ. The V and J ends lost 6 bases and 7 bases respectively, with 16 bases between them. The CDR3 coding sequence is TGCGCCAGCAACCCGGGTGAGATCCCTGAAAAACTGTTTTTT. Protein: CASNPGEIPEKLFF.

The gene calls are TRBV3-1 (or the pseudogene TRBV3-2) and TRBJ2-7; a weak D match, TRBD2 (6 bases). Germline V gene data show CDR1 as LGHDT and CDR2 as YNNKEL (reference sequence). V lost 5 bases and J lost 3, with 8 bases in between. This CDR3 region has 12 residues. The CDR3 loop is CASSFGGYEQYF. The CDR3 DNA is TGTGCCAGCAGCTTCGGGGGCTACGAGCAGTACTTC.

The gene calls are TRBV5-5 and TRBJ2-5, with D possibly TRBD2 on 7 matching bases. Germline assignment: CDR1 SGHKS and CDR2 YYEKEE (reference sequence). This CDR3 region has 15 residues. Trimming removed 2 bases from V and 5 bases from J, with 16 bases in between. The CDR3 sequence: CASSLNIGGGETQYF. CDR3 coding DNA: TGTGCCAGCAGCTTAAATATAGGGGGAGGGGAGACCCAGTACTTC.

CDR3 protein: CASSQEGGGAIDTQYF. The CDR3 DNA reads as TGTGCCAGCAGCCAAGAGGGAGGGGGGGCGATAGATACGCAGTATTTT. The chain links TRBV4-2 to TRBJ2-3; TRBD2 might be the D (7 bases). The CDR3 is made up of 16 amino acids. Trimming left V 0 bases short and J 5 bases short, with 15 bases between. Per the germline V gene, CDR1 is LGHNA and CDR2 is YNFKEQ.